This entry lists 25 T cell receptor beta chains sequenced from one sample in a study of long-term antiretroviral therapy in people with HIV. Running of the v3.0 immunoSEQ assay took place at survey level. Generated by immunoSEQ multiplex PCR, the TCRdb table keeps only in-frame clones and is missing some. The sample shows under 9,000 clones, over 75% of them seen only once. The sample consisted of unsorted PBMCs, taken 0.1 years after starting antiretroviral therapy. Every receptor here comes from a middle-aged man with HIV.

The DNA of the CDR3 is TGTGCCAGTAGTTCGCCTAGCGGGGGGAACTCCTACAATGAGCAGTTCTTC. Translated: CASSSPSGGNSYNEQFF. The J gene is TRBJ2-1, the V gene TRBV19; TRBD2 aligns across 11 bases. Trimming at V came to 5 bases and at J to 0 bases, leaving 6 bases not matched to a gene. This CDR3 comprises 17 residues. CDR1 and CDR2 (germline): LNHDA, SQIVND (reference sequence).

The rearrangement uses TRBV9 and TRBJ2-5; D gene uncertain. Trimming pared 0 bases from V and 5 bases from J, leaving 8 bases between. The CDR3 loop spans 13 amino acids. The germline V gene has CDR1 SGDLS and CDR2 YYNGEE. Here the CDR3 reads CASSVVGDETQYF. CDR3 nucleotide sequence: TGTGCCAGCAGCGTAGTGGGCGACGAGACCCAGTACTTC.

The V and J genes are TRBV28 and TRBJ1-2; weak D call: TRBD1 (5 bases). V was shortened by 2 bases and J by 6 bases, with 7 bases between the two germline ends. The CDR3 sequence is 12 residues long. Germline V gene data show CDR1 as MDHEN and CDR2 as SYDVKM. CDR3 nucleotides: TGTGCCAGCAGTTTAGGCAGGGATGGCTACACCTTC. Its protein product is CASSLGRDGYTF.

This sequence joins TRBV7-8 and TRBJ1-2; the D is unclear. Germline CDR1 and CDR2: SGHVS and FQNEAQ. Trimming took off 1 base at V and 2 bases at J, with 23 bases between the two ends. CDR3 length equals 19 residues. In DNA form, the CDR3 reads TGTGCCAGCAGCTTAGATCGAGACGGAACTTATAACCAGAACTATGGCTACACCTTC. Its translation: CASSLDRDGTYNQNYGYTF.

The chain recombines TRBV30 with TRBJ2-3; 10 positions agree with TRBD2. Trimming took 4 bases from V and 1 from J; bases not matched to a gene: 5. Germline V lookup: CDR1 GTSNPN, CDR2 SVGIG (reference sequence). The CDR3 has 15 residues. The chain's CDR3 is CAWTSLAGGTDTQYF. Written as DNA, the CDR3 is TGTGCCTGGACTAGTCTAGCGGGGGGCACAGATACGCAGTATTTT.

The genes are TRBV6-1 and TRBJ2-7; D unresolved. The length of the CDR3 is 10 residues. Germline CDR1 is MNHNS and CDR2 is SASEGT. Deletions cut 8 bases from V and 6 bases from J, with 8 bases between. CDR3 amino acids: CASSLFEQYF. The CDR3 DNA follows: TGTGCCAGCTCCTTGTTCGAGCAGTACTTC.

The chain carries TRBV19 and TRBJ1-4; D is uncertain. V was shortened by 1 base and J by 7 bases, with 16 bases between the two germline ends. The CDR3 has 16 residues. Germline-derived CDR1 and CDR2 are LNHDA and SQIVND (reference sequence). In nucleotides, the CDR3 is TGTGCCAGTAGTATAGTGGCAGGTCAAATTCCTGAAAAACTGTTTTTT. Translation: CASSIVAGQIPEKLFF.

The CDR3 loop reads CASSQTGDEQYF. CDR3 bases: TGTGCCAGCAGTCAGACAGGGGACGAGCAGTACTTC. The V and J genes are TRBV27 and TRBJ2-7; 8 nucleotides match TRBD1. J was trimmed by 5 bases and V by 5 bases; bases with no gene match: 2. CDR3 length: 12 amino acids. CDR1 and CDR2 from the germline V gene are MNHEY and SMNVEV (reference sequence).

The chain joins TRBV5-6 to TRBJ2-7; D may match TRBD1 or TRBD2 (6 bases each). The V end lost 2 bases, the J end lost 5 bases, and 14 bases lay between the germline ends. Germline CDR1 is SGHDT and CDR2 is YYEEEE. This CDR3 region has 14 residues. CDR3 DNA sequence: TGTGCCAGCAGCTTATGGGGGGCTGCGGACGAGCAGTACTTC. As protein: CASSLWGAADEQYF.

V gene TRBV2 combines with J gene TRBJ1-1, with TRBD1 matching 7 bases. V lost 8 bases, J lost 0 bases, and 15 bases stayed unmatched. The germline CDR1 and CDR2 sequences are SNHLY and FYNNEI. The CDR3 has 17 amino acids. CDR3 protein: CASFISGTVPLNTEAFF. CDR3 in DNA: TGTGCCAGCTTCATCTCCGGGACAGTCCCTTTGAACACTGAAGCTTTCTTT.

V and J are TRBV5-4 and TRBJ2-3; 8 positions agree with TRBD2. Per the germline V gene, CDR1 is SGHNT and CDR2 is YYREEE (reference sequence). The CDR3 is made up of 16 amino acids. The junction had 9 bases not matched to a gene; V was cut back by 0 bases and J by 6 bases. Here the CDR3 DNA reads TGTGCCAGCAGCTTGGCGTGGCGGGGGGTACAGGATACGCAGTATTTT. As protein: CASSLAWRGVQDTQYF.

The chain combines TRBV6-5 with TRBJ1-4; D is unresolved. This CDR3 contains 14 residues. The V gene's germline CDR1 is MNHEY and CDR2 SVGAGI. V was cut by 0 bases and J by 2 bases, with 4 bases left in between. The chain's CDR3 is CASSYSLTNEKLFF. CDR3 DNA: TGTGCCAGCAGTTACTCTCTCACTAATGAAAAACTGTTTTTT.

The chain links TRBV11-2 to TRBJ1-2; D is ambiguous. Germline CDR1 reads SGHAT; CDR2 reads FQNNGV. V lost 2 bases and J lost 4, with 5 bases in between. CDR3 size: 12 residues. The DNA for the CDR3 is TGTGCCAGCAGCTTATACAGCTATGGCTACACCTTC. This sequence encodes CASSLYSYGYTF.

V is TRBV6-5 and J is TRBJ2-1, with 8 bases matching TRBD1. V lost 0 bases to trimming and J lost 5 bases; unmatched junction nucleotides: 0. Germline V gene lookup returns CDR1 MNHEY and CDR2 SVGAGI. CDR3 length equals 14 residues. In nucleotides, the CDR3 is TGTGCCAGCAGTTACTCGACAGGGGACAATGAGCAGTTCTTC. Translating gives CASSYSTGDNEQFF.

V gene TRBV15 combines with J gene TRBJ2-7, with D tentatively TRBD2 (5 bases). This CDR3 is built from 16 residues. Trimming stripped 1 base from V and 4 bases from J, with 17 bases between. Germline assignment: CDR1 LNHNV and CDR2 YYDKDF (reference sequence). The CDR3 is CATSRGPASYLYEQYF. DNA of the CDR3: TGTGCCACCAGCAGAGGTCCGGCTAGCTACTTATACGAGCAGTACTTC.

The chain joins TRBV10-3 to TRBJ2-1; D could derive from TRBD1 or TRBD2 (6 bases each). CDR1 is ENHRY, CDR2 SYGVKD, per germline. Trimming left V 6 bases short and J 4 bases short, with 13 bases between. CDR3 length equals 14 residues. This CDR3 is CAIRGGTGYNEQFF. CDR3 in DNA: TGTGCCATCAGAGGGGGGACGGGATACAATGAGCAGTTCTTC.

The chain links TRBV25-1 to TRBJ2-7, with D maybe TRBD2 (5 bases). The CDR3 is 10 residues long. The germline V gene has CDR1 MGHDK and CDR2 SYGVNS. V gave up 8 bases and J gave up 3 bases, with 5 bases separating them. CDR3 sequence: CASGSYEQYF. CDR3 in DNA: TGTGCCAGCGGGAGCTACGAGCAGTACTTC.

The chain joins TRBV30 to TRBJ2-7; 8 bases fit TRBD1. The CDR3 has 13 residues. CDR1 and CDR2 (germline): GTSNPN, SVGIG (reference sequence). The V gene end was trimmed by 1 base and the J gene end by 2 bases; junction bases not matched to a gene: 1. The CDR3 bases are TGTGCCTGGAGTGCGGACAGGGCCTACGAGCAGTACTTC. It specifies CAWSADRAYEQYF.

The chain is built from TRBV10-3 and TRBJ2-7, with D hard to call. Germline CDR1 ENHRY, CDR2 SYGVKD. The CDR3 is 14 residues long. Trimming left V 3 bases short and J 1 base short, with 10 bases between. The CDR3 DNA reads TGTGCCATCAGTGAAATCTTCTGGTCCTACGAGCAGTACTTC. It yields the protein CAISEIFWSYEQYF.

This clone was found a few times. The V gene is TRBV11-3, the J gene TRBJ2-1; unclear D gene. The CDR3 has 13 residues. Looked up from germline, CDR1 is SGHNT and CDR2 is YENEEA. V lost 3 bases and J 6 bases, leaving 9 bases between the germline ends. Written as DNA, the CDR3 is TGTGCCAGCAGCTTCCGATATAGCAATGAGCAGTTCTTC. Encoded protein: CASSFRYSNEQFF.

The rearrangement uses TRBV7-8 and TRBJ2-3; 11 positions agree with TRBD1. Unmatched junction bases numbered 6, after V lost 5 bases and J lost 8 bases. Germline CDR1 is SGHVS and CDR2 is FQNEAQ. This CDR3 is 14 amino acids long. The CDR3 DNA reads TGTGCCAGCAGCCCGGACAGGGGGCTGAGTACGCAGTATTTT. It codes for CASSPDRGLSTQYF.

The V call is TRBV6-5, the J call TRBJ2-4; TRBD1 agrees at 8 bases. After removal of 5 bases from V and 0 bases from J, the junction contained 3 bases not matched to a gene. This CDR3 comprises 15 residues. Per germline, CDR1 MNHEY and CDR2 SVGAGI. The DNA for the CDR3 is TGTGCCAGCAGTCCGACAGGGGTAGCCAAAAACATTCAGTACTTC. Translation gives CASSPTGVAKNIQYF.

The chain employs TRBV7-8 and TRBJ2-5; possible D gene TRBD2, 7 bases. The germline V and J ends were trimmed by 1 base and 5 bases, with 8 bases remaining between them. This CDR3 is built from 13 residues. Germline CDR1 and CDR2: SGHVS and FQNEAQ. Here the CDR3 DNA reads TGTGCCAGCAGCTTAGAGGGGGGGGAGACCCAGTACTTC. Translation gives CASSLEGGETQYF.

This chain links TRBV30 with TRBJ1-1; D gene uncertain. The germline gives CDR1 GTSNPN, CDR2 SVGIG (reference sequence). CDR3 length: 12 amino acids. V lost 3 bases and J 5 bases, leaving 10 bases between the germline ends. The CDR3 sequence: CAWRTGRTEAFF. The CDR3, as DNA: TGTGCCTGGAGGACCGGGCGGACTGAAGCTTTCTTT.

CDR3 bases: TGTGCCAGTAGTCCTAGAACAAATCAGCCCCAGCATTTT. Its translation: CASSPRTNQPQHF. The rearrangement uses TRBV19 and TRBJ1-5; D is uncertain. CDR1 LNHDA and CDR2 SQIVND come from the germline V gene (reference sequence). V was pared by 5 bases and J by 4 bases, with 9 bases between. There are 13 residues in the CDR3.